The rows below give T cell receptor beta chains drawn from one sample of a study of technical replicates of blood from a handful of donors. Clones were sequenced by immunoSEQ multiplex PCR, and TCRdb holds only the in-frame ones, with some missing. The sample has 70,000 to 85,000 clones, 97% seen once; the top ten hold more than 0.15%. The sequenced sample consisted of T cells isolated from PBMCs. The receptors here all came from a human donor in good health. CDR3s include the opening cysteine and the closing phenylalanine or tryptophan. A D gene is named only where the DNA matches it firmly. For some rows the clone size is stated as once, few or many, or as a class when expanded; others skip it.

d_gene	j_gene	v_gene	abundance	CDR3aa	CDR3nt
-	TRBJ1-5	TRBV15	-	CATSGGFGSNQPQHF	TGTGCCACCAGCGGGGGGTTTGGGAGCAATCAGCCCCAGCATTTT
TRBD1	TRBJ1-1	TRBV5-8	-	CASSQNTGTGTTEAFF	TGTGCCAGCAGCCAAAATACCGGGACAGGGACCACTGAAGCTTTCTTT
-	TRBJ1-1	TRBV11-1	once	CASSLTPGGGLSEAFF	TGTGCCAGCAGCTTAACCCCTGGGGGGGGACTCTCTGAAGCTTTCTTT
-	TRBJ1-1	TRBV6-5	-	CASSSGTGRTEAFF	TGTGCCAGCAGTTCCGGAACAGGGAGAACTGAAGCTTTCTTT
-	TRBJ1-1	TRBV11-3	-	CASSSTSEAFF	TGTGCCAGCAGCTCAACAAGTGAAGCTTTCTTT
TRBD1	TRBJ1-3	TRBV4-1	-	CASPDRGELRSGNTIYF	TGCGCCAGCCCTGACAGGGGGGAACTACGCTCTGGAAACACCATATATTTT
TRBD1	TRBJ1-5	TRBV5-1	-	CASSLTGDQPQHF	TGCGCCAGCAGCTTAACAGGGGATCAGCCCCAGCATTTT
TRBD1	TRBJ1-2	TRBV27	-	CASRGWGQGSRGDYGYTF	TGTGCCAGCAGGGGCTGGGGACAGGGAAGCAGGGGTGACTATGGCTACACCTTC
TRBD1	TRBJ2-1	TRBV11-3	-	CASSPRTGEHNEQFF	TGTGCCAGCAGCCCCCGGACAGGGGAGCACAATGAGCAGTTCTTC
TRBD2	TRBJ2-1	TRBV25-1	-	CASSERGASGANEQFF	TGTGCCAGCAGCGAGAGGGGGGCTAGCGGGGCCAATGAGCAGTTCTTC
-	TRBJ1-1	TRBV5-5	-	CASSLEANTEAFF	TGTGCCAGCAGCTTGGAAGCGAACACTGAAGCTTTCTTT
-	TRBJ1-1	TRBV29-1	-	CSVFTAGTEAFF	TGCAGCGTCTTCACGGCCGGGACAGAAGCTTTCTTT
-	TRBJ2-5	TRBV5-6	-	CASSLGTAPRVETQYF	TGTGCCAGCAGCTTGGGGACGGCGCCGCGGGTCGAGACCCAGTACTTC
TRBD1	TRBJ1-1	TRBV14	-	CASSHSGTGGAAEAFF	TGTGCCAGCAGCCACTCCGGGACAGGGGGCGCCGCTGAAGCTTTCTTT
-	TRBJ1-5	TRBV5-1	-	CASSLGAAGNQPQHF	TGCGCCAGCAGCTTGGGGGCAGCGGGCAATCAGCCCCAGCATTTT
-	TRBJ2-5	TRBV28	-	CASSSLTQYF	TGTGCCAGCAGTTCCCTAACCCAGTACTTC
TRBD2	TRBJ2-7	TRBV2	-	CASTAGGWGEQYF	TGTGCCAGCACCGCGGGAGGTTGGGGTGAGCAGTACTTC
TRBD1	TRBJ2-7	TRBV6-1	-	CASSGDSYEQYF	TGTGCCAGCAGTGGGGACAGCTACGAGCAGTACTTC